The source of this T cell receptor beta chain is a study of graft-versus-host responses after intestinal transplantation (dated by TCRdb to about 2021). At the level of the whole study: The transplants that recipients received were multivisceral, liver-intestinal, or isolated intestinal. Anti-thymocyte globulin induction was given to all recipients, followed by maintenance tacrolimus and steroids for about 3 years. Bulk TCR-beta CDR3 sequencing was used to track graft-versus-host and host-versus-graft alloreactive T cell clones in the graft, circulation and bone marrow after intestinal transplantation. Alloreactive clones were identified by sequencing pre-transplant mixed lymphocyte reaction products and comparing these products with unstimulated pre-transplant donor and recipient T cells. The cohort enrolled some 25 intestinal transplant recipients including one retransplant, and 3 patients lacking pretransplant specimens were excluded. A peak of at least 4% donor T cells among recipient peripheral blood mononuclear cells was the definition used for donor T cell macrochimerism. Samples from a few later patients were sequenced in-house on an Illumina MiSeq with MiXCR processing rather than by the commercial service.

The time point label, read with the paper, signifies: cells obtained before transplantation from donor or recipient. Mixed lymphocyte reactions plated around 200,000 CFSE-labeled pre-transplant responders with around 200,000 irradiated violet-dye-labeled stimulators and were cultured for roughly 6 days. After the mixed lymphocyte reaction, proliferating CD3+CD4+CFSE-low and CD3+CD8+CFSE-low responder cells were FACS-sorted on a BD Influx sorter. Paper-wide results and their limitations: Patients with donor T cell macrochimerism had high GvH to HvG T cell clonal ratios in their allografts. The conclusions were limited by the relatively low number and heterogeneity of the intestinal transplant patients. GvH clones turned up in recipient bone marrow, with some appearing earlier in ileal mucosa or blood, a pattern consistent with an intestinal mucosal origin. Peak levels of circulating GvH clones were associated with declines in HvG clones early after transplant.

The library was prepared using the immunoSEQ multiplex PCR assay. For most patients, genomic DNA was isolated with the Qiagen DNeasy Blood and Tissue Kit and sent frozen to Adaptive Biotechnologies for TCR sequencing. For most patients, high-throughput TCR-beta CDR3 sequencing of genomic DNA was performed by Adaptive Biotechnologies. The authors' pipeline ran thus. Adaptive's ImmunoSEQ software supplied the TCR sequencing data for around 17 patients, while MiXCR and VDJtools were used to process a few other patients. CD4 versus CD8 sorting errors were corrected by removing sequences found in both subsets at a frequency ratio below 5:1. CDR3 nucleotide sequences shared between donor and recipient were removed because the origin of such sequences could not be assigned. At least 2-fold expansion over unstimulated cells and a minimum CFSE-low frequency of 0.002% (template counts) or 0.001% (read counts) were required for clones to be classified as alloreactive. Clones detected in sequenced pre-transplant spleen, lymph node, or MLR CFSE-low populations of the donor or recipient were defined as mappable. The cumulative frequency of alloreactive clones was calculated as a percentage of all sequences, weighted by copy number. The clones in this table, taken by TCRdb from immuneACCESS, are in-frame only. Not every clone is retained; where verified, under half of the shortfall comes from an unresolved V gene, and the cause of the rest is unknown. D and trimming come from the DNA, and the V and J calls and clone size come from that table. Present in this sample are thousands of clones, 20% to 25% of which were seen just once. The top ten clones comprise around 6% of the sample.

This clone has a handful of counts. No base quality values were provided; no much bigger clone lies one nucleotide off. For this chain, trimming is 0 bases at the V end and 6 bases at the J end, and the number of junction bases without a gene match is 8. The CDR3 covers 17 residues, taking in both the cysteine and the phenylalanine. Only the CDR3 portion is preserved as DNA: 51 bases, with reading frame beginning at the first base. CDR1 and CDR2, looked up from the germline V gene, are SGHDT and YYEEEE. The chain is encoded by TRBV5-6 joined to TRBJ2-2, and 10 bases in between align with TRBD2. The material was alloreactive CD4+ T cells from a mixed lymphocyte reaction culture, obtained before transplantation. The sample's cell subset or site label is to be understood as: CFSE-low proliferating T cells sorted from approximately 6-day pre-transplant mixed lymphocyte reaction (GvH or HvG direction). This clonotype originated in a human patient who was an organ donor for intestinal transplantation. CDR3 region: CASSLGASGGRAGELFF. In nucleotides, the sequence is TGTGCCAGCAGCTTGGGAGCTAGCGGGGGTAGAGCCGGGGAGCTGTTTTTT.